This is a list of T cell receptor beta chains from one sample in a study of brain T cells in children with intractable seizures. Only in-frame clones appear in the TCRdb table, and some are missing; sequencing was by immunoSEQ multiplex PCR. The data hold hundreds of thousands of clones, with about 93% observed a single time. This specimen consisted of peripheral blood, obtained about 5 months after surgery. Every receptor here comes from a boy younger than two with tuberous sclerosis and intractable seizures. CDR3s include the opening cysteine and the closing phenylalanine or tryptophan. The D gene is left open where the match is weak. The listing skips clone size in some rows; elsewhere it reads once, few, many or a size class.

j_gene: TRBJ2-3; v_gene: TRBV5-6; d_gene: TRBD2; abundance: .; CDR3nt: TGTGCCAGCAGCTTAGCGCTCAGGGCGGGGGGCCTCACAGATACGCAGTATTTT; CDR3aa: CASSLALRAGGLTDTQYF
j_gene: TRBJ2-5; v_gene: TRBV7-8; d_gene: .; abundance: .; CDR3nt: TGTGCCAGCAGCTTAATTGGGTTAGGGCTAGAGACCCAGTACTTC; CDR3aa: CASSLIGLGLETQYF
j_gene: TRBJ1-5; v_gene: TRBV19; d_gene: TRBD1; abundance: .; CDR3nt: TGTGCCAGTAGTATAAGGGCAGGGGGAGGTAGCAATCAGCCCCAGCATTTT; CDR3aa: CASSIRAGGGSNQPQHF
j_gene: TRBJ2-7; v_gene: TRBV5-6; d_gene: .; abundance: once; CDR3nt: TGTGCCAGCAGCCAAGAACCCTACGAGCAGTACTTC; CDR3aa: CASSQEPYEQYF
j_gene: TRBJ1-4; v_gene: TRBV6-5; d_gene: .; abundance: .; CDR3nt: TGTGCCAGCACCCCACGGCTAGTTGAAAAACTGTTTTTT; CDR3aa: CASTPRLVEKLFF
j_gene: TRBJ1-2; v_gene: TRBV28; d_gene: TRBD1; abundance: .; CDR3nt: TGTGCCAGCAGTTTACTACAGGGGGGGGTCTATGGCTACACCTTC; CDR3aa: CASSLLQGGVYGYTF
j_gene: TRBJ1-3; v_gene: TRBV7-9; d_gene: TRBD1; abundance: .; CDR3nt: TGTGCCAGCAGCCCAAAACAGGGGGCGCTCGGAAACACCATATATTTT; CDR3aa: CASSPKQGALGNTIYF
j_gene: TRBJ2-2; v_gene: TRBV7-9; d_gene: .; abundance: once; CDR3nt: TGTGCCAGTGAAGCCGGGACTGACCCCACCGGGGAGCTGTTTTTT; CDR3aa: CASEAGTDPTGELFF
j_gene: TRBJ1-5; v_gene: TRBV5-1; d_gene: TRBD1; abundance: .; CDR3nt: TGCGCCAGAGGGACAGAAAGCAATCAGCCCCAGCATTTT; CDR3aa: CARGTESNQPQHF
j_gene: TRBJ2-1; v_gene: TRBV7-3; d_gene: .; abundance: .; CDR3nt: TGTGCCAGCAGCCCCTCGGAGGTCGGGGGCTCCTACAATGAGCAGTTCTTC; CDR3aa: CASSPSEVGGSYNEQFF